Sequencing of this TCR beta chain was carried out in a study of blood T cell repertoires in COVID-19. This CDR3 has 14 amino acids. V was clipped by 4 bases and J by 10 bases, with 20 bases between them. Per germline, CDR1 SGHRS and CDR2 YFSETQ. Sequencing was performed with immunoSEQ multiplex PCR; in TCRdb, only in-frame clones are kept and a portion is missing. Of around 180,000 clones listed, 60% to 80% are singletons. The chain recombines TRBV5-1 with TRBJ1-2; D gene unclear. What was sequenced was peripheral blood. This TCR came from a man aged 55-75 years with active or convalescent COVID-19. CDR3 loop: CASSPTLGGLVYTF. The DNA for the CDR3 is TGCGCCAGCAGCCCAACCCTGGGAGGACTGGTCTACACCTTC.